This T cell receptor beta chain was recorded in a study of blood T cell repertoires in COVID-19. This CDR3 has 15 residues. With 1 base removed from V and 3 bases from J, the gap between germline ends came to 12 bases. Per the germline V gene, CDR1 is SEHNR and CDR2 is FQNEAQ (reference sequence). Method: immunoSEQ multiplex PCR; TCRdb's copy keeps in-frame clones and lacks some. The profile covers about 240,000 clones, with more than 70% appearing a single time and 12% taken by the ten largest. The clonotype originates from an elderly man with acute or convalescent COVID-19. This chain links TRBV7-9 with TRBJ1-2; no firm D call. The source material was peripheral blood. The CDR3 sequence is CASSLDDPDYYGYTF. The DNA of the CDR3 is TGTGCCAGCAGCTTAGATGACCCAGACTACTATGGCTACACCTTC.